A selection of T cell receptor beta chains follows, all from one sample in a study of blood T cell repertoires in COVID-19. Produced via immunoSEQ multiplex PCR; TCRdb's table is partial and in-frame only. The repertoire includes about 80,000 clones, about 78% of them detected once, and roughly 15% sits in the top ten. Sequences were obtained from peripheral blood. These receptors all come from a human donor in a cohort sampled during active COVID-19. Both conserved end residues are part of each CDR3. The D gene is left open where the match is weak. Clone size appears in some rows only: once, few, many, or a class for an expanded clone.

j_call d_call v_call cdr3_length clone_size cdr3_aa cdr3_nt
TRBJ1-5 NA TRBV19 15 NA CASARREYSNQPQHF TGTGCCAGCGCGAGGCGGGAATATAGCAATCAGCCCCAGCATTTT
TRBJ1-5 TRBD1 TRBV14 13 NA CASRNRGDQPQHF TGTGCCAGCAGAAACAGGGGAGACCAGCCCCAGCATTTT
TRBJ1-6 NA TRBV12-3/TRBV12-4 13 few CASTPTYNSPLHF TGTGCCAGCACCCCGACTTATAATTCACCCCTCCACTTT
TRBJ1-1 NA TRBV9 8 NA CASSPRSW TGTGCCAGCAGCCCCCGGTCCTGG
TRBJ1-1 TRBD1 TRBV6-2/TRBV6-3 15 NA CASSYGQGMNTEAFF TGTGCCAGCAGTTACGGACAGGGAATGAACACTGAAGCTTTCTTT
TRBJ2-7 NA TRBV15 14 NA CATSRPQGSYEQYF TGTGCCACCAGCAGGCCACAGGGTTCCTACGAGCAGTACTTC
TRBJ2-1 TRBD2 TRBV10-3 13 few CAISVGAGGEQFF TGTGCCATCAGTGTAGGAGCGGGAGGTGAGCAGTTCTTC
TRBJ2-7 NA TRBV7-2 14 NA CASSSITGSYEQYF TGTGCCAGCAGCTCAATAACAGGGTCCTACGAGCAGTACTTC
TRBJ2-5 NA TRBV7-8 15 NA CASSLGQGAGETQYF TGTGCCAGCAGCTTAGGGCAAGGGGCCGGGGAGACCCAGTACTTC
TRBJ2-3 TRBD1 TRBV5-1 14 NA CASSPQGAPDTQYF TGCGCCAGCAGCCCACAGGGGGCCCCAGATACGCAGTATTTT
TRBJ2-1 TRBD2 TRBV7-9 15 few CASSTLAGGEYEQFF TGTGCCAGCAGTACCCTAGCGGGAGGGGAATATGAGCAGTTCTTC
TRBJ2-7 NA TRBV7-9 13 NA CASSSSEAYEQYF TGTGCCAGCAGCTCCAGCGAGGCCTACGAGCAGTACTTC
TRBJ2-1 NA TRBV9 15 NA CASSIGGGSYNEQFF TGTGCCAGCAGCATTGGTGGGGGGTCCTACAATGAGCAGTTCTTC
TRBJ1-3 NA TRBV15 15 NA CATSRDLSSGNTIYF TGTGCCACCAGCAGAGATTTGTCATCTGGAAACACCATATATTTT
TRBJ2-7 TRBD1 TRBV12-5 16 NA CASGLDLDRGPYEQYF TGTGCTAGTGGTTTAGACCTGGACAGGGGTCCCTACGAGCAGTACTTC
TRBJ2-3 NA TRBV4-1 14 once CASSREGDTDTQYF TGCGCCAGCAGCCGCGAGGGAGACACAGATACGCAGTATTTT
TRBJ1-2 NA TRBV5-1 14 NA CASSLAGSGNGYTF TGCGCCAGCAGCTTGGCCGGGTCAGGGAATGGCTACACCTTC
TRBJ1-1 TRBD1 TRBV28 15 NA CASSLGAGGTPEAFF TGTGCCAGCAGTTTAGGGGCAGGGGGGACCCCTGAAGCTTTCTTT
TRBJ2-3 NA TRBV5-8 15 few CASSLAASEADTQYF TGTGCCAGCAGCTTGGCCGCTAGCGAAGCAGATACGCAGTATTTT